A single sample gave rise to the 8 T cell receptor beta chains below, sequenced in a study of blood T cells in healthy people across ages (dated by TCRdb to the mid-2010s). Library generation was performed with 5' RACE. The listed sequencing device is Illumina HiSeq 2500. The second PCR ran for about 7 to 11 cycles and used a J-beta primer mix along with a sample-barcoded 5' primer. Starting from the raw public reads, TCRdb applied fastp trimming at Q25, assembled clones with MiXCR and retained in-frame beta chains. Rows matching on CDR3 protein sequence are summarized as one entry with the most common DNA and genes. This sample comprises about 970,000 distinct CDR3 sequences, roughly 51% of them detected only once. The ten top clones hold 20% to 25% of the sample. Sequencing input: blood. These receptors all come from a woman aged 55-69 years in good health.

The chain combines TRBV10-3 with TRBJ2-7, with a possible D match to TRBD1 (7 bases). V was clipped by 4 bases and J by 0 bases, with 13 bases between them. CDR3 length: 15 residues. Germline assignment: CDR1 ENHRY and CDR2 SYGVKD. CDR3 amino acids: CAISAQGGGSYEQYF. CDR3 DNA sequence: TGTGCCATCAGTGCCCAGGGGGGTGGCTCCTACGAGCAGTACTTC.

Only a few counts were recorded for this clonotype. The chain links TRBV20-1 to TRBJ2-5; 7 bases are a match to TRBD2. The CDR3 contains 13 residues. V dropped 3 bases and J dropped 5; count of bases not matched to a gene: 6. The germline CDR1 and CDR2 sequences are DFQATT and SNEGSKA (reference sequence). The DNA of the CDR3 is TGCAGTGCTAGCCCTCTGGGGGGGGAGACCCAGTACTTC. It translates to CSASPLGGETQYF.

As regards this clonotype: Germline is not matched at one junction end, which may reflect a read error. The gene calls are TRBV29-1 and TRBJ2-1; 10 nucleotides match TRBD1. This CDR3 has 15 amino acids. Germline CDR1 and CDR2: SQVTM and ANQGSEA. The CDR3 sequence: CSVDRGLGTYNEQFF. CDR3 sequence (DNA): TGTAGCGTTGACAGGGGGCTGGGGACCTACAATGAGCAGTTCTTC.

In its sample, this clonotype was seen many times. The CDR3 DNA follows: TGCGCCAGCAGCTATGACGGTTCCTCCTACGAGCAGTACTTC. This sequence encodes CASSYDGSSYEQYF. The genes are TRBV5-1 and TRBJ2-7; D remains unclear. The CDR3 has 14 residues. V lost 3 bases, J lost 0 bases, and 10 bases lay in between. In germline, CDR1 is SGHRS, CDR2 YFSETQ.

The chain links TRBV6-5 to TRBJ2-3; D is unresolved. This CDR3 is 14 amino acids long. Germline assignment: CDR1 MNHEY and CDR2 SVGAGI. Deletions cut 2 bases from V and 7 bases from J, with 13 bases between. The CDR3 sequence is CASSYRLGPHTQYF. In DNA, the CDR3 is TGTGCCAGCAGTTACCGTTTAGGCCCCCATACGCAGTATTTT.

There are a few counts of this clonotype. Here the CDR3 reads CASSLMGGEQFF. The CDR3 DNA reads TGTGCCAGCAGTTTAATGGGGGGTGAGCAGTTCTTC. This chain uses TRBV12-3 or TRBV12-4 with TRBJ2-1; D might be TRBD2 (6 bases). Trimming left V 2 bases short and J 9 bases short, with 8 bases between. The CDR3 has 12 residues.

The CDR3 sequence is CASAVQQGGWQETQYF. The CDR3 bases are TGTGCTAGTGCTGTACAACAGGGCGGGTGGCAAGAGACCCAGTACTTC. This chain connects TRBV12-5 to TRBJ2-5; TRBD1 is a possible D gene (6 bases). V lost 7 bases to trimming and J lost 2 bases, with 20 bases between them. The CDR3 runs 16 residues. CDR1 and CDR2 from the germline V gene are LGHNT and FRNRAP.

This clonotype was recorded a few times. The chain carries TRBV7-2 and TRBJ2-3; possibly TRBD1 for D (6 bases). This CDR3 is built from 14 residues. Trimming took off 5 bases at V and 5 bases at J, with 14 bases between the two ends. The germline CDR1 and CDR2 sequences are SGHTA and FQGNSA. This CDR3 reads CASSLTGWIDTQYF. In nucleotides, the CDR3 is TGTGCCAGCAGCCTTACAGGGTGGATAGATACGCAGTATTTT. Full variable domain (outside the CDR3, taken from reference TRBV7-2 and TRBJ2-3): GAGVSQSPSNKVTEKGKDVELRCDPISGHTALYWYRQSLGQGLEFLIYFQGNSAPDKSGLPSDRFSAERTGGSVSTLTIQRTQQEDSAVYLCASSLTGWIDTQYFGPGTRLTVL.